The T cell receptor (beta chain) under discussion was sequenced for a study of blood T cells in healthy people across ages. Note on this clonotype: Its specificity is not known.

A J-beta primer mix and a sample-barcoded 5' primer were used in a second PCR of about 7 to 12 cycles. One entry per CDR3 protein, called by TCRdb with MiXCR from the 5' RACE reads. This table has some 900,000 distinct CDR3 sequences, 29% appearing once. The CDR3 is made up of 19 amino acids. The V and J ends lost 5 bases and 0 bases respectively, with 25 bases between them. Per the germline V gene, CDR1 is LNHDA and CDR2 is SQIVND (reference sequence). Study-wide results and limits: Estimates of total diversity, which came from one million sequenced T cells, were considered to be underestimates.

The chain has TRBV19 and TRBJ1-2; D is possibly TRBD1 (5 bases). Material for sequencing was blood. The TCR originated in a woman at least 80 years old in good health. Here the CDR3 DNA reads TGTGCCAGTAGTGCCTCCCGTCCGCATCCGGGACGAGCTAACTATGGCTACACCTTC. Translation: CASSASRPHPGRANYGYTF.